The 22 T cell receptor beta chains given below trace back to one sample, sequenced in a study of T cells in Graves' hyperthyroidism and ophthalmopathy. Amplified regions were TCR beta CDR3 sequences from RNA transcripts. A first-round RT-PCR of the TCR CDR3 used the HTBI primer set. TCRdb itself ran the multiplex PCR reads through MiXCR, one entry per CDR3 protein. The table lists fewer than 400,000 distinct CDR3 sequences, 11% to 15% of them singletons. Sequenced: blood. These receptor sequences come from a man aged 50-60 years with Graves' ophthalmopathy.

This clonotype was seen a few times. The J gene is TRBJ1-2, the V gene TRBV25-1; D gene unclear. Germline lookup yields CDR1 MGHDK and CDR2 SYGVNS. Trimming shortened V by 0 bases and J by 4 bases, and 12 bases separated the two germline ends. The CDR3 spans 15 residues. The CDR3 DNA reads TGTGCCAGCAGTGAATACGGGCCAGACCTCTATGGCTACACCTTC. Residues: CASSEYGPDLYGYTF.

This clonotype occurred many times. The genes are TRBV5-1 and TRBJ1-6; no reliable D call. The V gene's germline CDR1 is SGHRS and CDR2 YFSETQ. This CDR3 is 15 amino acids long. V lost 1 base, J lost 8 bases, and 13 bases lay in between. The CDR3 DNA reads TGCGCCAGCAGCTTGTCTCTGGGAACTGATTCACCCCTCCACTTT. Its translation: CASSLSLGTDSPLHF.

This clonotype was seen many times. The chain couples TRBV29-1 to TRBJ2-1; 14 nucleotides align to TRBD2. CDR1 and CDR2 from the germline V gene are SQVTM and ANQGSEA. The CDR3 is 12 amino acids. The DNA of the CDR3 is TGCGCCGGGACTAGCGGGAGTGATGAGCAGTTCTTC. Translated: CAGTSGSDEQFF.

This clonotype appeared a few times. One end of the junction does not line up with germline, which may come from a read error. The genes are TRBV3-1 and TRBJ2-6, with D uncertain. The CDR3 is 12 amino acids. Per germline, CDR1 LGHDT and CDR2 YNNKEL (reference sequence). The CDR3 nucleotides read TGTGCCACCAGCGCGGGGGCCAACGTCCTGACTTTC. This gives the protein CATSAGANVLTF.

This clonotype appeared many times. The J gene is TRBJ2-5, the V gene TRBV11-1, with 8 bases matching TRBD1. This CDR3 spans 13 amino acids. Trimming at V came to 6 bases and at J to 5 bases, leaving 5 bases not matched to a gene. The germline V gene has CDR1 SGHAT and CDR2 FQDESV (reference sequence). CDR3 amino acids: CASSQGAAETQYF. Here the CDR3 DNA reads TGTGCCAGCAGTCAGGGGGCGGCGGAGACCCAGTACTTC.

In its sample, this clonotype was seen a few times. The chain employs TRBV5-1 and TRBJ1-6; 7 nucleotides agree with TRBD1. Losses at the gene ends were 4 bases for V and 2 bases for J; bases not matched to a gene: 3. Germline CDR1 reads SGHRS; CDR2 reads YFSETQ. CDR3 size: 15 residues. The CDR3 spells CASSRGQTYNSPLHF. As DNA, the CDR3 is TGCGCCAGCAGCCGGGGACAGACCTATAATTCACCCCTCCACTTT.

This clonotype was counted once. The V call is TRBV11-2, the J call TRBJ2-7, with D perhaps assigned TRBD1 or TRBD2 (5 bases each). V lost 3 bases and J 2 bases, leaving 11 bases between the germline ends. The CDR3 has 14 residues. Germline CDR1 and CDR2: SGHAT and FQNNGV. CDR3 in DNA: TGTGCCAGCAGCTTTGGGGGTTTGGCCTACGAGCAGTACTTC. This sequence encodes CASSFGGLAYEQYF.

Ten or more counts support this clonotype. The genes are TRBV7-9 and TRBJ1-5; possible D gene TRBD1, 5 bases. The CDR3 covers 15 residues. The germline V gene encodes CDR1 SEHNR and CDR2 FQNEAQ (reference sequence). V gave up 5 bases and J gave up 0 bases, with 11 bases separating them. The CDR3 region is CASSQTGVSNQPQHF. In DNA form, the CDR3 reads TGTGCCAGCAGCCAAACAGGAGTTAGCAATCAGCCCCAGCATTTT.

This clonotype has ten or more counts. J is TRBJ2-7 and V is TRBV11-2; maybe TRBD1 (6 bases). This CDR3 region has 16 residues. Germline CDR1 reads SGHAT; CDR2 reads FQNNGV. The ends were cut back, 4 bases at V and 3 bases at J, with 19 bases in the middle. In DNA, the CDR3 is TGTGCCAGCAGCTCGATCTTTACAGGACAGAGCTACGAGCAGTACTTC. Amino acids: CASSSIFTGQSYEQYF.

This clonotype was detected a few times. A much larger clone differs by one base, so this may be a read error. V gene TRBV28 combines with J gene TRBJ2-4; TRBD1 matches 8 bases. The germline CDR1 and CDR2 sequences are MDHEN and SYDVKM. This CDR3 contains 15 residues. The CDR3 DNA follows: TGTGTCAGCAGTCCACAAGGACAGGGCGGAAACATTCAGTACTTC. Translated: CVSSPQGQGGNIQYF.

This clonotype was recorded many times. The chain joins TRBV20-1 to TRBJ1-4; D ambiguous. Per germline, CDR1 DFQATT and CDR2 SNEGSKA (reference sequence). V was cut by 4 bases and J by 8 bases, with 8 bases left in between. The CDR3 totals 11 residues. The CDR3 protein is CSAIGSEKLFF. DNA for the CDR3: TGCAGTGCTATAGGGAGCGAAAAACTGTTTTTT.

This clonotype has a count of ten or more. This rearrangement joins TRBV11-2 to TRBJ2-7; D remains ambiguous. Trimming cost V 2 bases and J 0 bases, with 5 bases left between them. Germline V lookup: CDR1 SGHAT, CDR2 FQNNGV. CDR3 length: 13 amino acids. CDR3 sequence (DNA): TGTGCCAGCAGCTTAACGGACTCCTACGAGCAGTACTTC. Protein product: CASSLTDSYEQYF.

The V and J genes are TRBV30 and TRBJ2-2, with TRBD2 matching 9 bases. Germline CDR1 and CDR2: GTSNPN and SVGIG (reference sequence). The J segment lost 2 bases and the V segment lost 2 bases, leaving 6 bases of the junction unmatched. This CDR3 has 16 amino acids. The CDR3 nucleotides are TGTGCCTGGAGTAGGCTAGCGGGATTTAACACCGGGGAGCTGTTTTTT. Translation: CAWSRLAGFNTGELFF.

The genes are TRBV5-6 and TRBJ2-6; D may be TRBD1 (5 bases). This CDR3 contains 13 residues. From germline, CDR1 is SGHDT and CDR2 YYEEEE. The V gene lost 2 bases and the J gene lost 11 bases, with 11 bases spanning the gap. As DNA, the CDR3 is TGTGCCAGCAGCTTTGGGGCTATCGACGTCCTGACTTTC. Its translation is CASSFGAIDVLTF.

This clonotype was observed a few times. This chain joins TRBV12-3 or TRBV12-4 and TRBJ1-1, with a tentative D call TRBD1 (5 bases). The CDR3 contains 15 residues. Trimming stripped 6 bases from V and 5 bases from J, with 19 bases between. Here the CDR3 reads CASRPYGRAETEAFF. The CDR3 nucleotides are TGTGCCAGCAGGCCCTATGGCAGGGCGGAGACTGAAGCTTTCTTT.

This clonotype was found many times. This chain connects TRBV2 to TRBJ2-7; TRBD1 aligns across 9 bases. V lost 8 bases, J lost 5 bases, and 7 bases stayed unmatched. This CDR3 comprises 13 residues. The germline gives CDR1 SNHLY, CDR2 FYNNEI. The CDR3 loop is CASLGTGLNEQYF. For the CDR3, the DNA is TGTGCCAGCCTCGGGACAGGGTTAAACGAGCAGTACTTC.

Worth noting for this clonotype: A much larger clonotype is one base distant, so this may be a read error. This sequence joins TRBV11-2 and TRBJ2-7, with 11 bases matching TRBD2. This CDR3 contains 15 residues. Germline-derived CDR1 and CDR2 are SGHAT and FQNNGV. The CDR3 loop is CACSLGTSGTYEQYF. The CDR3 coding sequence is TGTGCCTGCAGCTTAGGGACTAGCGGTACCTACGAGCAGTACTTC.

V and J are TRBV4-1 and TRBJ1-1, with D uncertain. The length of the CDR3 is 17 residues. V lost 1 base to trimming and J lost 1 base, with 16 bases between them. Germline values: CDR1 MGHRA, CDR2 YSYEKL. The CDR3 sequence: CASSQVFRRSRNTEAFF. The CDR3 nucleotides are TGCGCCAGCAGCCAAGTGTTTAGGCGATCCAGGAACACTGAAGCTTTCTTT.

This clonotype was seen repeatedly, ten times or more. The gene calls are TRBV20-1 and TRBJ2-7; D gene unclear. Per the germline V gene, CDR1 is DFQATT and CDR2 is SNEGSKA (reference sequence). CDR3 length equals 11 residues. With 3 bases removed from V and 7 bases from J, the gap between germline ends came to 10 bases. In nucleotides, the CDR3 is TGCAGTGCTAGGCCAGGCTTTGAGCAGTACTTC. It encodes CSARPGFEQYF.

The V gene is TRBV29-1, the J gene TRBJ1-5, with D unresolved. Germline loops: CDR1 SQVTM, CDR2 ANQGSEA. This CDR3 region has 13 residues. Deletions cut 4 bases from V and 2 bases from J, with 9 bases between. In DNA, the CDR3 is TGCAGCGTTGCTGAATCGGGCAATCAGCCCCAGCATTTT. This sequence encodes CSVAESGNQPQHF.

Many counts were recorded for this clonotype. The chain is built from TRBV29-1 and TRBJ2-3; 7 nucleotides match TRBD2. The V gene end was trimmed by 3 bases and the J gene end by 2 bases; junction bases not matched to a gene: 8. CDR3 length equals 15 residues. The germline gives CDR1 SQVTM, CDR2 ANQGSEA. In DNA form, the CDR3 reads TGCAGCGTTGATAAACCTAGCGGTATCACAGATACGCAGTATTTT. It translates to CSVDKPSGITDTQYF.

The chain joins TRBV11-3 to TRBJ2-1, with 7 bases aligning to TRBD1. Trimming took 4 bases from V and 5 from J; bases not matched to a gene: 14. Per the germline V gene, CDR1 is SGHNT and CDR2 is YENEEA. The CDR3 sequence is 17 residues long. The CDR3: CASSWITTGTANNEQFF. CDR3 sequence (DNA): TGTGCCAGCAGCTGGATTACAACCGGGACAGCCAACAATGAGCAGTTCTTC.